This TCR beta chain came from a study of T-cell memory formation after mild COVID-19. Remarks on this clonotype: What it recognizes is unknown.

General observations from the study: Mainly in CM and EM were contracting CD4+ clones; CD8+ were in EMRA. Whereas later expanders leaned CD4+, clones contracting day 15 to 85 showed a balanced CD4/CD8 makeup.

Deletions cut 2 bases from V and 2 bases from J, with 20 bases between. CDR3 length: 18 residues. The germline V gene has CDR1 MNHNY and CDR2 SVGAGI (reference sequence). Sample barcodes and UMIs were carried by the TCR alpha and TCR beta cDNA libraries that 5'RACE generated with constant-segment primers. TCRdb ran MiXCR on the 5' RACE reads and lists one entry per CDR3 protein. The repertoire holds 90,000 to 120,000 distinct CDR3 sequences, with about 15% as singletons. Sequencing was carried out using PBMCs or a T cell subset sorted from them (not recorded which). The V and J genes are TRBV6-6 and TRBJ2-3, with D perhaps matching TRBD1 or TRBD2 (5 bases each). The TCR sequence derives from a man between 18 and 35 years old who had mild COVID-19 (a few samples of this study predate the infection). Cell type and time point are not known. The CDR3 is CASSYRGSPRGVTDTQYF. The CDR3 coding sequence is TGTGCCAGCAGTTACCGGGGCAGCCCTAGAGGCGTCACAGATACGCAGTATTTT.